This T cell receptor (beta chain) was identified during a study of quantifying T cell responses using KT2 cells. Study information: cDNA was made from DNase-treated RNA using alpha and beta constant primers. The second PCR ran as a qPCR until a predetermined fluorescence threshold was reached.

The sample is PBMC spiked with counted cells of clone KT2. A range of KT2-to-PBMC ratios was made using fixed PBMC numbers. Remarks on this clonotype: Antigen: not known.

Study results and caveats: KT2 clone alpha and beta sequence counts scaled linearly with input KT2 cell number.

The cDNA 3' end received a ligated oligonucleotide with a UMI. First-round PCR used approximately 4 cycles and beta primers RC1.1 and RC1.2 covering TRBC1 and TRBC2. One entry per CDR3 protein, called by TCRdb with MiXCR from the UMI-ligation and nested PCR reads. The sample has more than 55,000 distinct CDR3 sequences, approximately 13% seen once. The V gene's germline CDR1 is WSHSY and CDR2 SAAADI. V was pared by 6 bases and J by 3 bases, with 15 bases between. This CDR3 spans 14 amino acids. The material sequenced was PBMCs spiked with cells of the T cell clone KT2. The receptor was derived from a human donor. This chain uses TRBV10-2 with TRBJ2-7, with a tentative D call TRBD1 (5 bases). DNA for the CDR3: TGCGCCAGCAGCCCGACAGCTGTACTCTACGAGCAGTACTTC. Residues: CASSPTAVLYEQYF.